This T cell receptor beta chain is drawn from a study of T cell repertoires in cytomegalovirus infection. CDR3 length equals 16 residues. Trimming shortened V by 2 bases and J by 1 base, and 14 bases separated the two germline ends. Looked up from germline, CDR1 is SGHVS and CDR2 is FNYEAQ. One entry per CDR3 protein, called by TCRdb with MiXCR from the reads. The data contain more than 500,000 distinct CDR3 sequences, more than 15% of them seen just once; the ten biggest clones take up 20% to 30%. This clonotype was detected ten times or more. Sequencing was carried out using CD8+ T cells from PBMCs. The TCR was taken from a human donor in good health (CMV status not recorded). Some clones in this sample may be carry-over from other donors' samples. The chain links TRBV7-6 to TRBJ2-5; the D gene is possibly TRBD1 (5 bases). DNA for the CDR3: TGTGCCAGCAGCTTAAGGGGTGCGTTACCCCAAGAGACCCAGTACTTC. Its protein product is CASSLRGALPQETQYF.